The clone carrying this TCR beta chain appeared many times. What was amplified from RNA transcripts were TCR beta CDR3 regions. Carried out on the TCR CDR3, a first-round RT-PCR used the HTBI primer set. TCRdb redid the calling of the multiplex PCR reads with MiXCR, one entry per CDR3 protein. The sample lists approximately 570,000 distinct CDR3 sequences, approximately 20% occurring once. The germline V gene has CDR1 MDHEN and CDR2 SYDVKM. Between the trimmed V and J ends, which lost 6 bases and 4 bases, there was a span of 13 bases. CDR3 length equals 13 residues. This sample was taken from a study of T cells in Graves' hyperthyroidism and ophthalmopathy. On the basis of clinical symptoms, serum thyroxine and TRAb, thyroid ultrasound and orbital computed tomography, diagnoses were made.

The chain links TRBV28 to TRBJ2-7; D ambiguous. Sequencing was carried out using blood. The clonotype originates from a middle-aged man with Graves' ophthalmopathy. This chain's CDR3 is CASREGTAYEQYF. The CDR3 bases are TGTGCCAGCAGGGAAGGAACGGCTTACGAGCAGTACTTC.